The clone carrying this T cell receptor (beta chain) was picked up a small number of times. These data belong to a study of T cells in Graves' hyperthyroidism and ophthalmopathy. CDR3 size: 16 residues. V was clipped by 6 bases and J by 7 bases; unmatched bases: 10. Germline CDR1 is MNHNS and CDR2 is SASEGT. Diagnoses were made from clinical symptoms, serum measures (thyroxine and TRAb), thyroid ultrasound and orbital computed tomography. Researchers amplified the TCR beta CDR3 regions from RNA transcripts. HTBI primers were employed in a first-round RT-PCR of the TCR CDR3. MiXCR, run by TCRdb on the multiplex PCR reads, gives a single entry per CDR3 protein. The data show fewer than 550,000 distinct CDR3 sequences, around 14% seen once.

The chain links TRBV6-1 to TRBJ2-5, with TRBD2 matching 14 bases. The TCR was taken from a woman between 18 and 29 years old with Graves' hyperthyroidism. The sample consisted of blood. In DNA, the CDR3 is TGTGCCAGCAGGACCGGGACTAGCGGGGGAATAGGGACCCAGTACTTC. Its translation: CASRTGTSGGIGTQYF.